This T cell receptor (beta chain) was identified during a study of type 1 and type 2 diabetes patients. In its sample, this clonotype was seen a few times. The antigen remains undetermined. Study-level findings and limits: Some expanded clones seen only in T1D might occur in additional T2D or control samples. Highly-expanded CD4+ clones were few in type 2 diabetes, median one, about 3.9% of reads. Type 2 diabetes and control samples shared highly correlated V and J usage, averaging around 0.97.

PCR was run on genomic DNA. The TCR beta CDR3 region was amplified using 30 forward and 13 reverse primers. TCRdb analysed the multiplex PCR reads with MiXCR anew, one entry per CDR3 protein. The top ten clones hold approximately 13% of a sample with about 290,000 distinct CDR3 sequences, approximately 50% of them seen once. Germline CDR1 MNHEY, CDR2 SVGAGI. The V and J ends lost 0 bases and 4 bases respectively, with 10 bases between them. The CDR3 contains 16 residues. The sequence was collected from a man between 18 and 29 years old with type 2 diabetes. The V and J genes are TRBV6-5 and TRBJ2-6, with D possibly matching TRBD2 (5 bases). Sequenced material: peripheral blood mononuclear cells (PBMCs). CDR3 in DNA: TGTGCCAGCAGTTACTCGGTCGGGGTAGGGGCCAACGTCCTGACTTTC. This codes for CASSYSVGVGANVLTF.